This T cell receptor beta chain came from a study of regulatory T cells in long-lasting Graves disease. Combining iRepertoire HTBI primers with Arm-PCR of CDR3 regions, the authors built TCR beta libraries. TCRdb reprocessed the multiplex PCR reads with MiXCR, giving one entry per CDR3 protein. The sample has about 530,000 distinct CDR3 sequences, around 15% seen once. This clonotype has more than one count but fewer than ten. This CDR3 is built from 15 residues. Per germline, CDR1 SEHNR and CDR2 FQNEAQ (reference sequence). Between the trimmed V and J ends, which lost 5 bases and 0 bases, there was a span of 13 bases. Time point described: newly diagnosed GD, antithyroid drugs for less than 3 months. PBMCs were the source of the RNA used for TCR sequencing. These sequences were also reported in another study, on T cells in Graves' hyperthyroidism and ophthalmopathy.

Sequencing was performed on peripheral blood mononuclear cells (PBMCs), taken at new diagnosis, from a patient treated with antithyroid drugs. This chain links TRBV7-9 with TRBJ1-2; D uncertain. The TCR comes from a woman between 40 and 65 years old with Graves disease. This CDR3 is CASSRLWATNYGYTF. The CDR3 coding sequence is TGTGCCAGCAGCCGTCTTTGGGCGACTAACTATGGCTACACCTTC.